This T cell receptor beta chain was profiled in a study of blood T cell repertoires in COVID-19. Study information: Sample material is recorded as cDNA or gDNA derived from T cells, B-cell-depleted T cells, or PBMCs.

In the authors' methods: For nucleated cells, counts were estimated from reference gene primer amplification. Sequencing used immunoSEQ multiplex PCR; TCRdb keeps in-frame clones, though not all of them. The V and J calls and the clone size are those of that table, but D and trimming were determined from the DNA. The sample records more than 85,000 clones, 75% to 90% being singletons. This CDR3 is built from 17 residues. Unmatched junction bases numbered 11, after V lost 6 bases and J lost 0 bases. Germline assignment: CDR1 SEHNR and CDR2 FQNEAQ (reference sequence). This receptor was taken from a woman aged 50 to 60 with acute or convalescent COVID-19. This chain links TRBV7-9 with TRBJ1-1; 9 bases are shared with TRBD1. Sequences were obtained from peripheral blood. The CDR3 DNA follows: TGTGCCAGCAGTCGCGGACAGGGGCCCGGTGTGAACACTGAAGCTTTCTTT. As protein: CASSRGQGPGVNTEAFF. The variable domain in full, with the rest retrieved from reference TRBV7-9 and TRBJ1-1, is DTGVSQNPRHKITKRGQNVTFRCDPISEHNRLYWYRQTLGQGPEFLTYFQNEAQLEKSRLLSDRFSAERPKGSFSTLEIQRTEQGDSAMYLCASSRGQGPGVNTEAFFGQGTRLTVV.